The 16 T cell receptor beta chains listed next were all sequenced from one sample in a study of immune evolution from preneoplasia to lung adenocarcinoma. TCRdb's table, derived via immunoSEQ multiplex PCR, lists solely in-frame clones and lacks some. Among 7,500 or so clones, over 65% were seen once, and the ten largest hold 7.5% to 9.5%. Sequenced sample: FFPE atypical adenomatous hyperplasia tissue from the lung. Sample subset: atypical adenomatous hyperplasia (AAH), lung preneoplasia. The receptors were sampled from a donor older than 65 with lung adenocarcinoma. Some clones in this sample may be carry-over from other donors' samples.

In nucleotides, the CDR3 is TGTGCCTGGAGTCCGATGGGGGGTGAGGGCATTCAGTACTTC. It is translated as CAWSPMGGEGIQYF. J is TRBJ2-4 and V is TRBV30, with D perhaps TRBD2 (6 bases). V was cut by 2 bases and J by 9 bases, with 17 bases left in between. Germline V gene lookup returns CDR1 GTSNPN and CDR2 SVGIG (reference sequence). This CDR3 comprises 14 residues.

In this sample, this clone turned up once. The rearrangement joins TRBV4-1 to TRBJ2-1; perhaps TRBD1 as D (5 bases). This CDR3 is built from 13 residues. Germline V gene data show CDR1 as MGHRA and CDR2 as YSYEKL. V gave up 8 bases and J gave up 4 bases, with 12 bases separating them. This CDR3 is CASSSDKYNEQFF. The CDR3 coding sequence is TGCGCCAGCTCCTCGGACAAATACAATGAGCAGTTCTTC.

J is TRBJ1-3 and V is TRBV6-6, with D possibly matching TRBD1 (6 bases). V lost 6 bases, J lost 0 bases, and 12 bases lay in between. The length of the CDR3 is 15 residues. The germline CDR1 and CDR2 sequences are MNHNY and SVGAGI (reference sequence). The CDR3: CASSRQVNSGNTIYF. CDR3 DNA sequence: TGTGCCAGCAGCCGACAGGTGAACTCTGGAAACACCATATATTTT.

The V gene is TRBV5-1, the J gene TRBJ2-5; 11 bases map to TRBD1. This CDR3 is 14 amino acids long. Germline CDR1 and CDR2: SGHRS and YFSETQ. V was clipped by 4 bases and J by 4 bases; unmatched bases: 3. For the CDR3, the DNA is TGCGCCAGCAGCAACGGGACAGGGGGAGAGACCCAGTACTTC. It codes for CASSNGTGGETQYF. The full variable domain, rest sourced from reference TRBV5-1 and TRBJ2-5, is KAGVTQTPRYLIKTRGQQVTLSCSPISGHRSVSWYQQTPGQGLQFLFEYFSETQRNKGNFPGRFSGRQFSNSRSEMNVSTLELGDSALYLCASSNGTGGETQYFGPGTRLLVL.

V usage is TRBV5-6 and J usage is TRBJ2-7, with D possibly matching TRBD1 (7 bases). Germline V gene lookup returns CDR1 SGHDT and CDR2 YYEEEE. V lost 0 bases and J 3 bases, leaving 13 bases between the germline ends. This CDR3 spans 15 amino acids. Here the CDR3 reads CASSLEEGAGYEQYF. Here the CDR3 DNA reads TGTGCCAGCAGCTTGGAGGAGGGGGCGGGCTACGAGCAGTACTTC.

V and J are TRBV28 and TRBJ2-7; 7 bases match TRBD2. Per germline, CDR1 MDHEN and CDR2 SYDVKM. This CDR3 has 18 amino acids. V gave up 3 bases and J gave up 0 bases; unmatched junction bases: 14. The CDR3 loop reads CASSFRGSFIEHSYEQYF. CDR3 coding DNA: TGTGCCAGCAGTTTTCGCGGGAGCTTCATAGAACACTCCTACGAGCAGTACTTC.

The rearrangement uses TRBV19 and TRBJ1-3; D is undetermined. CDR1 LNHDA and CDR2 SQIVND come from the germline V gene (reference sequence). The CDR3 loop spans 17 amino acids. With 3 bases removed from V and 2 bases from J, the gap between germline ends came to 17 bases. The CDR3 region is CASSISFQNLAGNTIYF. DNA of the CDR3: TGTGCCAGTAGTATCAGTTTCCAGAACCTTGCTGGAAACACCATATATTTT. Supplemented by reference TRBV19 and TRBJ1-3, the full variable domain reads DGGITQSPKYLFRKEGQNVTLSCEQNLNHDAMYWYRQDPGQGLRLIYYSQIVNDFQKGDIAEGYSVSREKKESFPLTVTSAQKNPTAFYLCASSISFQNLAGNTIYFGEGSWLTVV.

The gene calls are TRBV11-3 and TRBJ2-3, with D tentatively TRBD1 or TRBD2 (6 bases each). Germline assignment: CDR1 SGHNT and CDR2 YENEEA. The V end was cut by 5 bases, the J end by 5 bases, with 17 bases between. The CDR3 spans 15 residues. CDR3 nucleotide sequence: TGTGCCAGCAGCCAAAGTCGGGGGCGGGGAGATACGCAGTATTTT. Amino acid sequence: CASSQSRGRGDTQYF.

This rearrangement joins TRBV6-8 to TRBJ1-1; D is uncertain. This CDR3 has 16 amino acids. Trimming shortened V by 2 bases and J by 3 bases, and 16 bases separated the two germline ends. CDR1 is MNHGY, CDR2 SAAAGT, per germline. CDR3 protein: CASSYRTVGVYTEAFF. CDR3 in DNA: TGTGCCAGCAGTTACCGTACGGTCGGGGTATACACTGAAGCTTTCTTT.

The rearrangement links TRBV19 to TRBJ1-1, with D uncertain. Trimming cost V 5 bases and J 4 bases, with 14 bases left between them. Looked up from germline, CDR1 is LNHDA and CDR2 is SQIVND (reference sequence). The CDR3 totals 14 residues. The DNA for the CDR3 is TGTGCCAGTAGTGCGTCACTCTCAGGCACTGAAGCTTTCTTT. Protein: CASSASLSGTEAFF. The full variable domain, with the rest looked up from reference TRBV19 and TRBJ1-1, is DGGITQSPKYLFRKEGQNVTLSCEQNLNHDAMYWYRQDPGQGLRLIYYSQIVNDFQKGDIAEGYSVSREKKESFPLTVTSAQKNPTAFYLCASSASLSGTEAFFGQGTRLTVV.

V usage is TRBV30 and J usage is TRBJ1-3, with D maybe TRBD1 (5 bases). Trimming shortened V by 2 bases and J by 4 bases, and 15 bases separated the two germline ends. The CDR3 runs to 15 residues. CDR1 and CDR2 from the germline V gene are GTSNPN and SVGIG (reference sequence). This CDR3 is CAWSPPGLGGNTIYF. The CDR3 region has the DNA TGTGCCTGGAGTCCCCCAGGGCTAGGAGGAAACACCATATATTTT.

The sample holds one count of this clone. V usage is TRBV7-9 and J usage is TRBJ2-7, with 10 nucleotides matching TRBD1. The CDR3 loop spans 17 amino acids. Trimming cost V 5 bases and J 4 bases; bases outside gene matches: 14. Germline CDR1 reads SEHNR; CDR2 reads FQNEAQ (reference sequence). The CDR3 DNA sequence: TGTGCCAGCAGCCCTCCCCTCCTCCGGGACAGGGGATACGAGCAGTACTTC. Protein: CASSPPLLRDRGYEQYF.

This clone was picked up a small number of times. The chain couples TRBV11-2 to TRBJ1-2; 8 bases match TRBD1. The trim removed 5 bases at V and 4 bases at J, leaving 3 bases unmatched. Germline V gene data show CDR1 as SGHAT and CDR2 as FQNNGV. The CDR3 has 13 amino acids. CDR3 residues: CASSQTGGYGYTF. The CDR3 bases are TGTGCCAGCAGCCAAACAGGGGGCTATGGCTACACCTTC.

This clone occurred once. The V gene is TRBV30, the J gene TRBJ2-2; D is unclear. This CDR3 contains 13 residues. Germline CDR1 and CDR2: GTSNPN and SVGIG (reference sequence). Trimming took off 2 bases at V and 6 bases at J, with 10 bases between the two ends. CDR3 residues: CAWSRAISGELFF. CDR3 DNA: TGTGCCTGGAGTCGGGCTATATCCGGGGAGCTGTTTTTT. Full variable domain (missing parts from reference TRBV30 and TRBJ2-2): SQTIHQWPATLVQPVGSPLSLECTVEGTSNPNLYWYRQAAGRGLQLLFYSVGIGQISSEVPQNLSASRPQDRQFILSSKKLLLSDSGFYLCAWSRAISGELFFGEGSRLTVL.

This clone was seen once. The CDR3 nucleotides read TGCGCCAGCACCCCAACACCGGGGGGGGCGGATGGCTACACCTTC. Protein product: CASTPTPGGADGYTF. V gene TRBV4-1 combines with J gene TRBJ1-2, with D possibly being TRBD1 (6 bases). V was clipped by 7 bases and J by 6 bases, with 21 bases between them. Germline CDR1 is MGHRA and CDR2 is YSYEKL. This CDR3 has 15 residues.

The chain combines TRBV4-1 with TRBJ2-7; D possibly matches TRBD1 or TRBD2 (7 bases each). V was shortened by 2 bases and J by 3 bases, with 11 bases between the two germline ends. The CDR3 length is 14 residues. Germline V gene sequence: CDR1 MGHRA, CDR2 YSYEKL. CDR3 sequence: CASSQQGGDYEQYF. In DNA form, the CDR3 reads TGCGCCAGCAGCCAACAGGGGGGGGACTACGAGCAGTACTTC.